This is a list of T cell receptor beta chains from one sample in a study of identical twins. TCRdb itself ran the 5' RACE reads through MiXCR, one entry per CDR3 protein. The sample yields hundreds of thousands of distinct CDR3 sequences, 12% seen once. In addition, the sample was reused for a study of yellow fever vaccine responses in identical twins.

Source material: PBMCs. The receptor set was obtained from a woman between 18 and 29 years old in good health. Each CDR3 is given with its conserved first and last residue. The D gene is left open where the match is weak. Not every row has a clone size; where given, it reads once, few, many or a size class.

TRBJ2-3 NA TRBV5-1 NA CASSLMGGATDTQYF TGCGCCAGCAGCTTGATGGGGGGCGCGACAGATACGCAGTATTTT
TRBJ1-1 few TRBV15 NA CATSRVVGAEAFF TGTGCCACCAGCAGAGTGGTGGGGGCCGAAGCTTTCTTT
TRBJ2-3 NA TRBV29-1 TRBD2 CSVDGGLAGPIQQYF TGCAGCGTTGATGGGGGGCTAGCGGGGCCAATCCAGCAGTATTTT
TRBJ2-1 few TRBV6-1 TRBD2 CASSFSGAYPHEQFF TGTGCCAGCAGCTTTAGCGGGGCCTACCCCCATGAGCAGTTCTTC
TRBJ2-5 NA TRBV14 NA CASSPGLTRETQYF TGTGCCAGCAGCCCTGGCCTTACTCGAGAGACCCAGTACTTC
TRBJ2-5 many TRBV7-8 TRBD2 CASSLGLAGVAVGQETQYF TGTGCCAGCAGCTTAGGGCTAGCGGGAGTCGCGGTTGGGCAAGAGACCCAGTACTTC
TRBJ2-2 NA TRBV5-1 NA CASSLERGWGQNTGELFF TGCGCCAGCAGCTTGGAGCGGGGCTGGGGACAAAACACCGGGGAGCTGTTTTTT
TRBJ2-7 NA TRBV12-3/TRBV12-4 TRBD2 CATRLAGGVEQYF TGTGCCACCCGACTAGCGGGAGGGGTTGAGCAGTACTTC
TRBJ2-3 few TRBV15 TRBD2 CATSRRLAGGSFTDTQYF TGTGCCACCAGCAGACGACTAGCGGGAGGGTCCTTCACAGATACGCAGTATTTT
TRBJ2-3 NA TRBV10-2 TRBD1 CASSRTGTGVPDTQYF TGCGCCAGCAGCAGAACCGGGACAGGGGTCCCAGATACGCAGTATTTT
TRBJ2-3 NA TRBV25-1 TRBD2 CASRVAGGTTDTQYF TGTGCCAGCAGAGTAGCGGGGGGGACCACAGATACGCAGTATTTT
TRBJ2-1 few TRBV3-1 NA CASSPRVREGDEQFF TGTGCCAGCAGCCCCCGCGTGCGGGAAGGTGACGAGCAGTTCTTC
TRBJ2-3 NA TRBV2 NA CASSETPTRTDTQYF TGTGCCAGCAGTGAAACCCCAACTAGGACAGATACGCAGTATTTT
TRBJ1-2 few TRBV5-5 TRBD1 CASSSGGQNYGYTF TGTGCCAGCAGCTCAGGGGGGCAGAACTATGGCTACACCTTC
TRBJ2-3 NA TRBV18 NA CASSPNGFGSTDTQYF TGTGCCAGCTCACCTAACGGATTTGGGAGCACAGATACGCAGTATTTT
TRBJ1-2 NA TRBV2 TRBD1 CATGPKTGNYGYTF TGTGCCACCGGACCCAAGACAGGGAACTATGGCTACACCTTC
TRBJ2-1 NA TRBV7-6 NA CASSSDEGNEQFF TGTGCCAGCAGCTCCGATGAGGGCAATGAGCAGTTCTTC
TRBJ2-7 NA TRBV7-9 TRBD2 CASSLVASGRRYEQYF TGTGCCAGCAGCTTAGTAGCTAGCGGGAGAAGGTACGAGCAGTACTTC
TRBJ2-3 NA TRBV11-1 NA CASSFNSAIRDVSTDTQYF TGTGCCAGCAGCTTTAATTCCGCCATCCGGGACGTCAGCACAGATACGCAGTATTTT
TRBJ1-1 NA TRBV10-3 NA CAISGAANTEAFF TGTGCCATCAGTGGGGCAGCGAACACTGAAGCTTTCTTT
TRBJ1-1 many TRBV2 NA CASSGKNTEAFF TGTGCCAGCAGTGGGAAGAACACTGAAGCTTTCTTT
TRBJ2-6 few TRBV7-6 NA CASSPAGISGANVLTF TGTGCCAGCAGCCCGGCAGGGATCTCTGGGGCCAACGTCCTGACTTTC
TRBJ2-7 NA TRBV5-1 TRBD2 CASSTLAGNEQYF TGCGCCAGCAGCACACTAGCGGGAAACGAGCAGTACTTC
TRBJ2-7 few TRBV9 TRBD1 CASSVDDRGLREQYF TGTGCCAGCAGCGTAGACGACAGGGGCTTACGCGAGCAGTACTTC
TRBJ1-2 NA TRBV2 TRBD1 CASSETGENYGYTF TGTGCCAGCAGTGAGACAGGGGAAAACTATGGCTACACCTTC
TRBJ2-2 NA TRBV20-1 TRBD1 CSASPSTGDTGELFF TGCAGTGCTTCCCCCTCGACAGGGGACACCGGGGAGCTGTTTTTT
TRBJ2-5 NA TRBV10-3 NA CAISDRDGRRETQYF TGTGCCATCAGTGACCGGGACGGGAGACGGGAGACCCAGTACTTC
TRBJ2-5 NA TRBV5-1 NA CASSLGEWGETQYF TGCGCCAGCAGCTTGGGGGAGTGGGGGGAGACCCAGTACTTC
TRBJ1-5 many TRBV12-3/TRBV12-4 NA CASSPAGDTRNQPQHF TGTGCCAGCAGTCCAGCCGGGGACACCCGGAATCAGCCCCAGCATTTT
TRBJ1-5 many TRBV5-1 TRBD1 CASSLYPGTGGGNQPQHF TGCGCCAGCAGCTTATATCCCGGGACAGGGGGCGGCAATCAGCCCCAGCATTTT
TRBJ2-1 NA TRBV2 TRBD1 CASRNARTGKTRNEQFF TGTGCCAGCAGAAACGCTCGGACAGGAAAAACCCGCAATGAGCAGTTCTTC
TRBJ1-1 few TRBV7-9 NA CASTLGTSEAFF TGTGCCAGCACCTTGGGGACATCGGAAGCTTTCTTT
TRBJ2-5 NA TRBV4-1 TRBD1 CASSHRQGDEETQYF TGCGCCAGCAGCCATCGACAGGGGGATGAAGAGACCCAGTACTTC
TRBJ1-4 many TRBV11-2 NA CASSLLGGLVTPNEKLFF TGTGCCAGCAGCTTATTAGGTGGTTTAGTGACACCGAATGAAAAACTGTTTTTT
TRBJ2-7 NA TRBV5-1 TRBD1 CASSLVVGTGGYEQYF TGCGCCAGCAGCTTGGTGGTCGGGACAGGGGGCTACGAGCAGTACTTC
TRBJ2-3 NA TRBV2 NA CASMRGPTDTQYF TGTGCCAGCATGAGGGGACCCACAGATACGCAGTATTTT